A single sample is the source of the 13 T cell receptor beta chains below, sequenced in a study of T cell repertoires in cytomegalovirus infection. TCRdb analysed the reads with MiXCR anew, one entry per CDR3 protein. Counted here are approximately 490,000 distinct CDR3 sequences, about 11% occurring once; the ten biggest clones make up around 9.6%. The sample taken for sequencing was PBMCs. These receptors were collected from a human donor in good health (CMV status not recorded). Some clones in this sample may be carry-over from other donors' samples.

This clonotype was counted only a few times. The CDR3, as DNA: TGTGCCAGCAGTGAAGGGTTAATCGGGGGGGGCACAGATACGCAGTATTTT. Protein: CASSEGLIGGGTDTQYF. The J gene is TRBJ2-3, the V gene TRBV6-1, with TRBD2 matching over 8 bases. Germline CDR1 reads MNHNS; CDR2 reads SASEGT. The V gene end was trimmed by 1 base and the J gene end by 1 base; junction bases not matched to a gene: 7. This CDR3 has 17 residues.

This clonotype has ten or more counts. The chain joins TRBV6-2 or TRBV6-3 to TRBJ2-1; TRBD2 might be the D (5 bases). V lost 7 bases, J lost 1 base, and 14 bases lay in between. CDR1 is MNHEY, CDR2 SVGEGT, per germline. CDR3 size: 15 residues. Written as DNA, the CDR3 is TGTGCCAGCAACCCTCTCGGCGGGTCCTACAATGAGCAGTTCTTC. It is translated as CASNPLGGSYNEQFF.

This clonotype appeared a few times. The rearrangement uses TRBV18 and TRBJ1-2; D is uncertain. V was clipped by 4 bases and J by 4 bases, with 16 bases between them. This CDR3 spans 15 amino acids. Germline CDR1 is KGHSH and CDR2 is LQKENI. CDR3 nucleotide sequence: TGTGCCAGCTCACGATCACAGAGTGAAATCTATGGCTACACCTTC. Encoded protein: CASSRSQSEIYGYTF. Looking up the rest from reference TRBV18 and TRBJ1-2 gives the full variable domain: NAGVMQNPRHLVRRRGQEARLRCSPMKGHSHVYWYRQLPEEGLKFMVYLQKENIIDESGMPKERFSAEFPKEGPSILRIQQVVRGDSAAYFCASSRSQSEIYGYTFGSGTRLTVV.

This clonotype came up many times. J is TRBJ1-2 and V is TRBV5-4; TRBD1 is a possible D gene (5 bases). CDR3 length: 14 residues. Germline V CDR1 and CDR2: SGHNT, YYREEE (reference sequence). The V end was cut by 0 bases, the J end by 4 bases, with 10 bases between. The CDR3 nucleotides read TGTGCCAGCAGCTTGGAGGGCAGGGCCTATGGCTACACCTTC. Protein product: CASSLEGRAYGYTF.

This clonotype was seen many times. The chain has TRBV7-2 and TRBJ1-5, with D unclear. Per the germline V gene, CDR1 is SGHTA and CDR2 is FQGNSA. CDR3 length equals 15 residues. Deletions cut 0 bases from V and 0 bases from J, with 6 bases between. Here the CDR3 DNA reads TGTGCCAGCAGCTTAGCCCCGCTTAGCAATCAGCCCCAGCATTTT. This sequence encodes CASSLAPLSNQPQHF.

This clonotype has ten or more counts. J is TRBJ2-5 and V is TRBV11-2; D is tentatively TRBD1 or TRBD2 (5 bases each). The V gene's germline CDR1 is SGHAT and CDR2 FQNNGV. Trimming shortened V by 2 bases and J by 1 base, and 8 bases separated the two germline ends. The length of the CDR3 is 14 residues. This CDR3 reads CASSLFGAQETQYF. DNA for the CDR3: TGTGCCAGCAGCTTATTCGGGGCCCAAGAGACCCAGTACTTC.

V is TRBV9 and J is TRBJ1-2, with D maybe TRBD1 (6 bases). V lost 3 bases and J 6 bases, leaving 15 bases between the germline ends. Looked up from germline, CDR1 is SGDLS and CDR2 is YYNGEE. This CDR3 is built from 14 residues. The CDR3 loop reads CASSGGGGADGYTF. Written as DNA, the CDR3 is TGTGCCAGCAGCGGGGGGGGGGGGGCGGATGGCTACACCTTC.

Many counts were recorded for this clonotype. This sequence joins TRBV7-2 and TRBJ2-6; D ambiguous. Germline CDR1 SGHTA, CDR2 FQGNSA. This CDR3 has 15 amino acids. V dropped 5 bases and J dropped 0 bases, with 8 bases sitting between them. The CDR3 loop reads CASSPDLSGANVLTF. As DNA, the CDR3 is TGTGCCAGCAGCCCCGACCTCTCTGGGGCCAACGTCCTGACTTTC.

In this sample, this clonotype turned up a few times. The rearrangement links TRBV6-1 to TRBJ2-1; TRBD2 agrees at 7 bases. Germline V gene lookup returns CDR1 MNHNS and CDR2 SASEGT. This CDR3 comprises 19 residues. V lost 6 bases and J lost 4; bases outside the gene matches: 21. This CDR3 is CASSPVVRAAGRTYNEQFF. CDR3 in DNA: TGTGCCAGCAGCCCCGTGGTGAGGGCAGCGGGACGAACGTACAATGAGCAGTTCTTC.

A few counts support this clonotype. This sequence joins TRBV20-1 and TRBJ2-1, with TRBD2 matching 10 bases. Germline trimming cut 5 bases from V and 6 bases from J; bases unmatched to any gene: 19. The CDR3 runs 18 residues. Germline V gene lookup returns CDR1 DFQATT and CDR2 SNEGSKA (reference sequence). The CDR3: CSAEGGEREGPGGNEQFF. In nucleotides, the CDR3 is TGCAGTGCTGAGGGGGGTGAGCGGGAGGGCCCTGGAGGCAATGAGCAGTTCTTC.

This clonotype was seen repeatedly, ten times or more. The CDR3 region is CSARDGVLGSYNEQFF. The CDR3, as DNA: TGCAGTGCTAGAGATGGTGTCTTAGGGTCTTACAATGAGCAGTTCTTC. The V gene is TRBV20-1, the J gene TRBJ2-1, with unresolved D. The CDR3 covers 16 residues. Germline V gene data show CDR1 as DFQATT and CDR2 as SNEGSKA (reference sequence). V lost 0 bases and J 4 bases, leaving 16 bases between the germline ends.

This clonotype was detected only a few times. The rearrangement joins TRBV11-2 to TRBJ1-1; the D gene is possibly TRBD1 (6 bases). The CDR3 is 17 amino acids. Per the germline V gene, CDR1 is SGHAT and CDR2 is FQNNGV. The V gene lost 5 bases and the J gene lost 1 base, with 20 bases spanning the gap. CDR3 region: CASSPWGGVTANTEAFF. For the CDR3, the DNA is TGTGCCAGCAGCCCATGGGGGGGCGTTACCGCGAACACTGAAGCTTTCTTT. Combining the CDR3 with reference TRBV11-2 and TRBJ1-1 gives the whole variable domain EAGVAQSPRYKIIEKRQSVAFWCNPISGHATLYWYQQILGQGPKLLIQFQNNGVVDDSQLPKDRFSAERLKGVDSTLKIQPAKLEDSAVYLCASSPWGGVTANTEAFFGQGTRLTVV.

By frequency in the sample, this clonotype is medium-sized (0.01 to 0.1%). The chain is built from TRBV7-8 and TRBJ1-5; perhaps TRBD1 as D (5 bases). Trimming cost V 5 bases and J 0 bases, with 11 bases left between them. Germline V gene data show CDR1 as SGHVS and CDR2 as FQNEAQ. This CDR3 is 15 amino acids long. The CDR3 region is CASSLQESSNQPQHF. CDR3 sequence (DNA): TGTGCCAGCAGCCTACAGGAAAGTAGCAATCAGCCCCAGCATTTT.